The subject of this entry is one T cell receptor (beta chain). In replicate PCRs of sorted subsets, approximately 210 ng DNA, approximately 30,000 T cell genomes, was used. Sequencing was performed with immunoSEQ multiplex PCR; in TCRdb, only in-frame clones are kept and a portion is missing. The data show about 1.1 million clones, around 78% seen once. The data stem from a study of shared clonotypes between healthy human individuals. The sample comprised memory CD4+ T cells from PBMCs. This sample's subset: CD45RA-negative fraction. The origin of this receptor is a young man in good health. Some clones in this sample may be carry-over from other donors' samples.

CDR3 sequence (DNA): TGCGCCAGCAGCTCCGGGACAGGGAGCTCTGGGGCCAACGTCCTGACTTTC. As protein: CASSSGTGSSGANVLTF. The chain is built from TRBV5-1 and TRBJ2-6, with 9 bases identical to TRBD1. CDR3 length: 17 amino acids. Germline loops: CDR1 SGHRS, CDR2 YFSETQ. Unmatched junction bases numbered 4, after V lost 3 bases and J lost 0 bases. The complete variable domain, with remaining parts taken from reference TRBV5-1 and TRBJ2-6, reads KAGVTQTPRYLIKTRGQQVTLSCSPISGHRSVSWYQQTPGQGLQFLFEYFSETQRNKGNFPGRFSGRQFSNSRSEMNVSTLELGDSALYLCASSSGTGSSGANVLTFGAGSRLTVL.